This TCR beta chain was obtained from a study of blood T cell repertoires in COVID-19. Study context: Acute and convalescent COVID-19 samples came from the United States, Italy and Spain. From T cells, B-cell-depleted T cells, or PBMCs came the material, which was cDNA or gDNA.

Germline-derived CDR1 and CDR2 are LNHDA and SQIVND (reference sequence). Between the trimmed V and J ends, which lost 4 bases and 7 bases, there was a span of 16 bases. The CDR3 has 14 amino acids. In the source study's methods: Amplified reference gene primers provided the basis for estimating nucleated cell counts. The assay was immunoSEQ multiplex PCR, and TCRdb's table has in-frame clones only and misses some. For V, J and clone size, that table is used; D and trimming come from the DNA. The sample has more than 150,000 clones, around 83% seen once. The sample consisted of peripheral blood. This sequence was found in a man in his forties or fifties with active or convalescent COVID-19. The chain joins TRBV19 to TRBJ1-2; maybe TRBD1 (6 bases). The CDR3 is CASSTRQARGGYTF. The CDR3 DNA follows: TGTGCCAGTAGTACTCGACAGGCCCGTGGTGGCTACACCTTC.